The rows below give T cell receptor beta chains drawn from one sample of a study of blood T cell repertoires in COVID-19. The assay was immunoSEQ multiplex PCR, and TCRdb's table has in-frame clones only and misses some. The sample includes 230,000 or so clones, 89% seen only once; the top ten take 4% to 5%. Material: peripheral blood. All receptors derive from a woman aged 35 to 49 who had recovered from COVID-19. Both conserved end residues are trimmed from each CDR3. Clone sizes are given selectively: once, few, many, or a class where the clone is expanded.

size,J,V,CDR3
-,TRBJ1-1,TRBV6-6,ASSKKAAGDLTEAF
-,TRBJ1-5,TRBV11-2,ASSLGPVGGEQPQH
-,TRBJ2-1,TRBV12-5,ASGWGASGQYNEQF
-,TRBJ2-2,TRBV15,ATSNRLDNTGELF
-,TRBJ2-4,TRBV12-3/TRBV12-4,ATKQGAKNIQY
-,TRBJ2-7,TRBV10-1,ASSEGTVPHEQY
-,TRBJ2-3,TRBV5-1,ASSSGGQVDTQY
once,TRBJ2-5,TRBV18,ASSVVRGQLETQY
-,TRBJ2-7,TRBV10-2,ASSPGLAGDEQY
-,TRBJ1-3,TRBV7-2,ASSPGQGTGNTIY
-,TRBJ2-5,TRBV28,ASSLGAGTQETQY
-,TRBJ2-5,TRBV19,ASKLRDSIQETQY
-,TRBJ2-2,TRBV19,ASSIDLSTGELF
-,TRBJ2-2,TRBV10-3,AISGLFRSSGELF
-,TRBJ2-1,TRBV10-3,ATGGTSGSYNEQF
-,TRBJ1-5,TRBV6-1,ASSENRGYDQPQH
-,TRBJ1-2,TRBV6-5,ASSYLLSGGGYT
-,TRBJ2-3,TRBV2,ASRDRGDTQY
-,TRBJ2-2,TRBV7-3,ASSFGTGDTGELF
-,TRBJ1-1,TRBV19,ASEQGQGNTEAF
-,TRBJ2-1,TRBV2,ASSTAFAGHNEQF
once,TRBJ2-7,TRBV7-7,ASSLGSGYSYEQY
-,TRBJ2-3,TRBV10-3,AIRQTTSGGRDTQY
-,TRBJ2-2,TRBV5-1,ASSSTTGAGTGELF
-,TRBJ2-3,TRBV5-1,ASSFSGTDTQY